This TCR beta chain was obtained from a study of vaccination and CD4 T cells after COVID-19. Study at large: Post-vaccination specimens were collected at a median of approximately 66 days following dose two (range 14 to 241). In the control cultures, a CEFX pool, an HIV-1 Nef pool, or no peptide was supplied. Notes on the study in general: The study examined relatively few convalescent patients and included no early post-infection timepoints.

About this clonotype itself: Its antigen is undetermined.

This sample's treatment: roughly nine-day PBMC culture with coronavirus spike peptide pools or control peptides (ViraFEST assay). Expanded clonotypes were found by TCR sequencing after peptide-pool stimulation (ViraFEST). Germline V CDR1 and CDR2: DFQATT, SNEGSKA (reference sequence). The CDR3 is 12 amino acids. The V and J ends lost 6 bases and 3 bases respectively, with 11 bases between them. Cultured CD4+ T cell DNA was sequenced using the Oncomine TCR Beta short-read assay. TCRdb ran MiXCR on the PCR reads and lists one entry per CDR3 protein. The sample consists of tens of thousands of distinct CDR3 sequences, under 55% of them appearing once.

The source of this sequence is a human donor who had recovered from COVID-19. The chain recombines TRBV20-1 with TRBJ2-5, with D possibly being TRBD1 (7 bases). Sequencing was carried out using CD4+ T cells from blood, cultured in vitro. The CDR3 DNA is TGCAGTGCCCCAGGGGGGAAAGAGACCCAGTACTTC. Translated, it gives CSAPGGKETQYF.